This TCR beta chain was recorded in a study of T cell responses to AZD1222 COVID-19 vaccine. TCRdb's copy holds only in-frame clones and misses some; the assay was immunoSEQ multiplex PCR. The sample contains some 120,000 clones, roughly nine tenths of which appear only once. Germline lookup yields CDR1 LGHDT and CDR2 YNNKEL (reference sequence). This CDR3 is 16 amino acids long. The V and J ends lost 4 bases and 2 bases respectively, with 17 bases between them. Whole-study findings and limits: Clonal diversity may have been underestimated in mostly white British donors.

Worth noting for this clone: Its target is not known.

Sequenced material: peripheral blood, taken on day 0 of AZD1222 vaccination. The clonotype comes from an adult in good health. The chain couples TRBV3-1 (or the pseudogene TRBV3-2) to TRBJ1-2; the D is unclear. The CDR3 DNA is TGTGCCAGCAGCCTAGCCGGTATGAACAAGAACTATGGCTACACCTTC. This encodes CASSLAGMNKNYGYTF.